This T cell receptor (beta chain) was identified during a study of breast tumors, draining lymph nodes, adjacent tissues. To note about this clonotype: The antigen is unknown.

The lymph nodes were axillary draining lymph nodes from breast cancer patients. CDR3 length equals 16 residues. V was cut by 4 bases and J by 0 bases, with 16 bases left in between. CDR1 is SGHNT and CDR2 is YYREEE in the germline V gene (reference sequence). General observations from the study: Tumors had less TCR diversity than lymph nodes, more than nontumor tissue. Luminal-like breast cancer showed significantly greater tumor-nontumor repertoire similarity than basal-like breast cancer did. Most tumor T cells seemingly derive from lymph node, then expand in tumor. That most tumor T cells come from lymph nodes remained unproven.

TCRdb re-derived calls from the multiplex PCR reads in MiXCR, one entry per CDR3 protein. The data contain fewer than 250,000 distinct CDR3 sequences, about 30% of them singletons. This chain connects TRBV5-4 to TRBJ1-1, with D maybe TRBD1 (5 bases). The sequencing sample was made of axillary lymph node tissue. The receptor was isolated from a female donor with breast cancer. Some clones in this sample may be carry-over from other donors' samples. The CDR3 loop reads CASSPDGGSMNTEAFF. The CDR3 DNA reads as TGTGCCAGCAGCCCAGATGGGGGGTCCATGAACACTGAAGCTTTCTTT.